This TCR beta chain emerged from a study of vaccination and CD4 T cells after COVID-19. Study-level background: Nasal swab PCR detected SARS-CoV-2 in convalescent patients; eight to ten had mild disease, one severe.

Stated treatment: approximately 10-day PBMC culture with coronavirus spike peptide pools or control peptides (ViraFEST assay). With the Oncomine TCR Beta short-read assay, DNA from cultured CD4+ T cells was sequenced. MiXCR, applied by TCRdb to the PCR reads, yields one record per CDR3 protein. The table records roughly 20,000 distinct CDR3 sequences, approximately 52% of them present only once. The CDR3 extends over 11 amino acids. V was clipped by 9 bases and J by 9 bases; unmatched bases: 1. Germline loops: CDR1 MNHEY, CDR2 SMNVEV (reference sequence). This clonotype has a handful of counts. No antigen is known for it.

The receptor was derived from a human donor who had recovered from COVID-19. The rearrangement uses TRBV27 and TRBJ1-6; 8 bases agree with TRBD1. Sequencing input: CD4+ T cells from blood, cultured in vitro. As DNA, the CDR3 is TGTGCCAGAGACAGGGGTTCACCCCTCCACTTT. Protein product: CARDRGSPLHF.